The TCR beta chain under discussion was sequenced for a study of technical replicates of blood from a few donors. Some clones are missing from TCRdb's copy, which holds only in-frame ones; the method was immunoSEQ multiplex PCR. The table lists approximately 74,000 clones, about 90% of them singletons. The sample was PBMCs. The clonotype originates from a human donor in good health. Some clones in this sample may be carry-over from other donors' samples.

The DNA of the CDR3 is TGTGCCAGCAGTAACGACGGGACTAGGGAAAACATTCAGTACTTC. This gives the protein CASSNDGTRENIQYF. V gene TRBV2 combines with J gene TRBJ2-4; 8 nucleotides agree with TRBD2. The CDR3 is made up of 15 amino acids. CDR1 and CDR2 (germline): SNHLY, FYNNEI. The junction had 8 bases not matched to a gene; V was cut back by 5 bases and J by 5 bases.